Below, 31 T cell receptor beta chains from the same sample are listed, as sequenced in a study of cytomegalovirus exposure and HLA in healthy donors (dated by TCRdb to about 2017). Receptor libraries were prepared by the immunoSEQ multiplex PCR assay. For the multiplex PCR, a mixture combining 60 forward primers for TCR Vbeta segments and 13 reverse primers for TCR Jbeta segments was used. The clones in this table, taken by TCRdb from immuneACCESS, are in-frame only. Not every clone is retained; where verified, under half of the shortfall comes from an unresolved V gene, and the cause of the rest is unknown. This sample lists 140,000 to 150,000 clones; 78% were detected once. The top ten clones comprise about 3% of the sample. Sequencing was carried out using PBMCs. These receptors were collected from a man in his forties in good health and CMV-seropositive.

This clone was seen a single time. This chain uses TRBV5-1 with TRBJ1-1; D perhaps matches TRBD1 (6 bases). Looked up from germline, CDR1 is SGHRS and CDR2 is YFSETQ. V was trimmed by 4 bases and J by 4 bases, leaving 14 bases between them. The CDR3 length is 14 residues. In DNA form, the CDR3 reads TGCGCCAGCAGCGGGGGGGACACGGGCACTGAAGCTTTCTTT. This encodes CASSGGDTGTEAFF.

This clone appeared a few times. The J gene is TRBJ2-2, the V gene TRBV10-1; 9 bases fit TRBD2. Germline-derived CDR1 and CDR2 are WNHNN and SYGVQD (reference sequence). This CDR3 is 16 amino acids long. The V gene end was trimmed by 4 bases and the J gene end by 1 base; junction bases not matched to a gene: 4. Here the CDR3 reads CASSGLADKNTGELFF. In nucleotides, the CDR3 is TGCGCCAGCAGTGGACTAGCGGACAAGAACACCGGGGAGCTGTTTTTT.

The chain joins TRBV6-6 to TRBJ1-6; no clear D gene. The CDR3 covers 12 residues. Trimming stripped 7 bases from V and 11 bases from J, with 12 bases between. Germline values: CDR1 MNHNY, CDR2 SVGAGI (reference sequence). The CDR3 loop reads CASKNSQAPLHF. The CDR3 nucleotides read TGTGCCAGCAAAAACTCCCAGGCACCCCTCCACTTT.

The V call is TRBV11-3, the J call TRBJ2-1; 10 bases line up with TRBD2. This CDR3 is 18 amino acids long. V lost 5 bases, J lost 7 bases, and 17 bases stayed unmatched. CDR1 and CDR2 from the germline V gene are SGHNT and YENEEA. CDR3 amino acids: CASSPGASGRPRGNEQFF. In DNA, the CDR3 is TGTGCCAGCAGCCCAGGGGCTAGCGGGAGACCTAGGGGAAATGAGCAGTTCTTC.

The chain recombines TRBV9 with TRBJ2-1; D gene ambiguous. Germline V gene lookup returns CDR1 SGDLS and CDR2 YYNGEE. There are 14 residues in the CDR3. V lost 2 bases and J 8 bases, leaving 14 bases between the germline ends. DNA of the CDR3: TGTGCCAGCAGCGTCCGGGTTGCGGTCGATGAGCAGTTCTTC. Residues: CASSVRVAVDEQFF.

The V and J genes are TRBV28 and TRBJ2-1; 14 bases fit TRBD2. The CDR3 has 18 amino acids. Germline CDR1 and CDR2: MDHEN and SYDVKM. V lost 6 bases to trimming and J lost 4 bases; unmatched junction nucleotides: 11. In nucleotides, the CDR3 is TGTGCCAGCAGCAGCCCAGGGACTAGCGGGAGTTGGTACAATGAGCAGTTCTTC. Protein: CASSSPGTSGSWYNEQFF.

This clone has only a few counts. The CDR3 DNA reads TGCGCCAGCAGCTTCACGCCCCAGGGACTCCCCGGTGAGCAGTTCTTC. It yields the protein CASSFTPQGLPGEQFF. The rearrangement joins TRBV5-1 to TRBJ2-1, with D tentatively TRBD2 (6 bases). V shed 2 bases and J shed 9 bases, with 21 bases lying between them. From germline, CDR1 is SGHRS and CDR2 YFSETQ. The CDR3 has 16 residues.

The rearrangement joins TRBV7-3 to TRBJ2-1; D uncertain. The length of the CDR3 is 13 residues. Germline V CDR1 and CDR2: SGHTA, FQGTGA. Trimming removed 3 bases at V and 7 bases at J, with 10 bases between. The CDR3 protein is CASSFSLRNEQFF. DNA for the CDR3: TGTGCCAGCAGCTTTTCCCTCAGGAATGAGCAGTTCTTC.

This rearrangement joins TRBV30 to TRBJ2-1; the D is unclear. Trimming stripped 6 bases from V and 8 bases from J, with 14 bases between. Per germline, CDR1 GTSNPN and CDR2 SVGIG (reference sequence). There are 12 residues in the CDR3. The CDR3 reads CACHRLADEQFF. CDR3 in DNA: TGTGCCTGCCATAGACTCGCGGATGAGCAGTTCTTC.

This rearrangement joins TRBV5-1 to TRBJ2-3; 14 bases map to TRBD2. Germline-derived CDR1 and CDR2 are SGHRS and YFSETQ. With V trimmed by 0 bases and J by 5 bases, 2 bases remained unmatched. The CDR3 consists of 16 residues. CDR3 protein: CASSLAGTSGRDTQYF. The CDR3 DNA is TGCGCCAGCAGCTTGGCCGGGACTAGCGGGAGAGATACGCAGTATTTT.

This chain links TRBV11-1 with TRBJ2-7; 7 bases match TRBD2. CDR1 SGHAT and CDR2 FQDESV come from the germline V gene (reference sequence). V trimming: 3 bases; J trimming: 2 bases; junction bases outside the gene matches: 1. The CDR3 is 13 residues long. For the CDR3, the DNA is TGTGCCAGCAGCTTCGCGGGAGCCTACGAGCAGTACTTC. It yields the protein CASSFAGAYEQYF.

V and J are TRBV4-1 and TRBJ2-2; tentatively, D is TRBD1 (5 bases). Trimming left V 0 bases short and J 2 bases short, with 7 bases between. CDR1 and CDR2 from the germline V gene are MGHRA and YSYEKL. The CDR3 is made up of 15 amino acids. The CDR3 loop is CASSQEGVNTGELFF. The CDR3 DNA reads as TGCGCCAGCAGCCAAGAAGGGGTAAACACCGGGGAGCTGTTTTTT.

This sequence joins TRBV11-3 and TRBJ2-2, with D maybe TRBD2 (5 bases). The germline V and J ends were trimmed by 2 bases and 3 bases, with 10 bases remaining between them. From germline, CDR1 is SGHNT and CDR2 YENEEA. The CDR3 spans 15 residues. This chain's CDR3 is CASSLSRADTGELFF. Written as DNA, the CDR3 is TGTGCCAGCAGCTTATCGAGAGCGGACACCGGGGAGCTGTTTTTT.

The V gene is TRBV6-1, the J gene TRBJ2-2; maybe TRBD1 (6 bases). Germline V gene lookup returns CDR1 MNHNS and CDR2 SASEGT. The CDR3 is made up of 13 amino acids. V lost 6 bases to trimming and J lost 4 bases, with 9 bases between them. The CDR3, as DNA: TGTGCCAGCAGGAGGGGGAGCACCGGGGAGCTGTTTTTT. Translating it yields CASRRGSTGELFF.

The chain carries TRBV29-1 and TRBJ2-1; TRBD1 matches 8 bases. Germline CDR1 SQVTM, CDR2 ANQGSEA. The junction had 9 bases not matched to a gene; V was cut back by 2 bases and J by 9 bases. The CDR3 has 14 residues. CDR3 sequence: CSVEPPLQGAEQFF. The CDR3 coding sequence is TGCAGCGTTGAACCCCCTCTCCAGGGGGCTGAGCAGTTCTTC.

This chain links TRBV5-1 with TRBJ1-2; D is uncertain. CDR3 length: 14 amino acids. The V end was cut by 4 bases, the J end by 0 bases, with 10 bases between. Germline assignment: CDR1 SGHRS and CDR2 YFSETQ. This CDR3 is CASSPDTANYGYTF. The CDR3, as DNA: TGCGCCAGCAGCCCTGACACCGCTAACTATGGCTACACCTTC.

The CDR3 loop reads CASSLGVGSFRRDGYTF. In DNA form, the CDR3 reads TGTGCCAGCAGCTTGGGCGTCGGATCTTTCAGGAGGGATGGCTACACCTTC. This chain uses TRBV11-1 with TRBJ1-2; the D is unclear. The V end lost 3 bases, the J end lost 6 bases, and 23 bases lay between the germline ends. CDR1 is SGHAT, CDR2 FQDESV, per germline (reference sequence). There are 17 residues in the CDR3.

The chain employs TRBV28 and TRBJ2-2; tentatively, D is TRBD1 (6 bases). The CDR3 has 18 residues. CDR1 and CDR2 from the germline V gene are MDHEN and SYDVKM. The germline V and J ends were trimmed by 2 bases and 0 bases, with 16 bases remaining between them. CDR3 residues: CASSLPLGQFANTGELFF. The CDR3 DNA is TGTGCCAGCAGTTTACCCCTTGGACAGTTCGCGAACACCGGGGAGCTGTTTTTT.

CDR3 protein: CASSPQGSNQPQHF. DNA of the CDR3: TGTGCCAGCTCACCTCAGGGGAGCAATCAGCCCCAGCATTTT. This sequence joins TRBV18 and TRBJ1-5; TRBD1 might be the D (6 bases). The length of the CDR3 is 14 residues. Germline V gene data show CDR1 as KGHSH and CDR2 as LQKENI. Trimming shortened V by 3 bases and J by 1 base, and 7 bases separated the two germline ends.

The gene calls are TRBV7-2 and TRBJ2-7, with 11 bases matching TRBD1. The CDR3 totals 15 residues. Germline CDR1 and CDR2: SGHTA and FQGNSA. The junction had 6 bases not matched to a gene; V was cut back by 5 bases and J by 3 bases. The CDR3, as DNA: TGTGCCAGCAGCCCCGGGACAGGGGGTATCTACGAGCAGTACTTC. It codes for CASSPGTGGIYEQYF.

This clone was recorded a few times. V and J are TRBV7-2 and TRBJ2-1, with TRBD2 as a possible D gene (6 bases). Trimming cost V 8 bases and J 0 bases, with 14 bases left between them. The germline CDR1 and CDR2 sequences are SGHTA and FQGNSA. This CDR3 has 15 amino acids. The CDR3 DNA sequence: TGTGCCAGCGGGGGTGGGGGGAGCTCCTACAATGAGCAGTTCTTC. Protein sequence: CASGGGGSSYNEQFF.

The chain recombines TRBV29-1 with TRBJ2-7, with 7 bases matching TRBD1. The ends lost 4 bases at V and 4 bases at J; junction bases unmatched: 7. The CDR3 spans 13 residues. CDR1 is SQVTM and CDR2 is ANQGSEA in the germline V gene. This chain's CDR3 is CSVGKKGAYEQYF. CDR3 coding DNA: TGCAGCGTTGGTAAGAAGGGGGCATACGAGCAGTACTTC.

This clone showed up many times. V usage is TRBV11-1 and J usage is TRBJ1-1; D may be TRBD1 (6 bases). CDR1 and CDR2 from the germline V gene are SGHAT and FQDESV (reference sequence). CDR3 length equals 15 residues. Trimming pared 5 bases from V and 5 bases from J, leaving 18 bases between. The CDR3 sequence is CASSAQGRGGTEAFF. CDR3 in DNA: TGTGCCAGCAGCGCTCAGGGGCGCGGGGGTACTGAAGCTTTCTTT.

V gene TRBV9 combines with J gene TRBJ2-3; 7 bases are a match to TRBD2. The J segment lost 9 bases and the V segment lost 0 bases, leaving 13 bases of the junction unmatched. This CDR3 has 16 amino acids. Per germline, CDR1 SGDLS and CDR2 YYNGEE. The CDR3 DNA follows: TGTGCCAGCAGCGTAGGGGGCGGGAGCTTGGAAGGGACGCAGTATTTT. It codes for CASSVGGGSLEGTQYF.

The chain recombines TRBV5-4 with TRBJ1-1; TRBD1 might be the D (5 bases). Trimming left V 0 bases short and J 0 bases short, with 6 bases between. CDR1 SGHNT and CDR2 YYREEE come from the germline V gene (reference sequence). This CDR3 is built from 14 residues. The CDR3 is CASSLGQMNTEAFF. In DNA form, the CDR3 reads TGTGCCAGCAGCTTGGGACAGATGAACACTGAAGCTTTCTTT.

The V call is TRBV5-6, the J call TRBJ1-2; TRBD1 might be the D (6 bases). In germline, CDR1 is SGHDT, CDR2 YYEEEE. V was clipped by 5 bases and J by 4 bases, with 15 bases between them. CDR3 size: 14 residues. The CDR3 is CASRQTGRGYGYTF. The CDR3 nucleotides read TGTGCCAGCAGGCAAACAGGGCGCGGCTATGGCTACACCTTC.

This clone was counted a few times. V usage is TRBV4-1 and J usage is TRBJ1-1; 9 bases fit TRBD1. V gave up 2 bases and J gave up 4 bases; unmatched junction bases: 5. The length of the CDR3 is 15 residues. Germline CDR1 and CDR2: MGHRA and YSYEKL. The CDR3 protein is CASSQWGTGSTEAFF. The DNA for the CDR3 is TGCGCCAGCAGCCAATGGGGGACAGGGTCCACTGAAGCTTTCTTT.

The CDR3 DNA sequence: TGTGCCAGCAGTTACTCACGGGGCAATGAGCAGTTCTTC. As protein: CASSYSRGNEQFF. This chain links TRBV6-5 with TRBJ2-1; a possible D gene is TRBD2 (5 bases). Deletions cut 0 bases from V and 6 bases from J, with 6 bases between. CDR1 is MNHEY and CDR2 is SVGAGI in the germline V gene. The CDR3 is 13 amino acids.

The chain carries TRBV5-5 and TRBJ2-1; TRBD2 aligns across 7 bases. The CDR3 spans 14 residues. Germline loops: CDR1 SGHKS, CDR2 YYEKEE (reference sequence). Trimming removed 5 bases from V and 5 bases from J; junction bases left unmatched: 7. The CDR3: CASSLAARDNEQFF. In DNA form, the CDR3 reads TGTGCCAGCAGTCTAGCGGCCCGTGACAATGAGCAGTTCTTC.

This clone was counted a single time. Here the CDR3 reads CASSMRQGVNLQPQHF. CDR3 coding DNA: TGTGCCAGTAGTATGAGGCAGGGTGTTAATCTCCAGCCCCAGCATTTT. The V gene is TRBV19, the J gene TRBJ1-5; tentative D call: TRBD1 (5 bases). V was clipped by 3 bases and J by 7 bases, with 19 bases between them. Germline loops: CDR1 LNHDA, CDR2 SQIVND (reference sequence). The CDR3 loop spans 16 amino acids.

This chain connects TRBV18 to TRBJ1-1; possibly TRBD1 for D (5 bases). CDR1 is KGHSH and CDR2 is LQKENI in the germline V gene. This CDR3 is 14 amino acids long. The V end was cut by 3 bases, the J end by 1 base, with 9 bases between. CDR3 sequence: CASSPTETNTEAFF. DNA of the CDR3: TGTGCCAGCTCACCGACAGAGACGAACACTGAAGCTTTCTTT.